This TCR beta chain was captured in a study of beta chain features in type 1 diabetes. This clone was counted only a few times. The sequenced template was cDNA made from the entire isolated RNA. Sequenced by immunoSEQ multiplex PCR; TCRdb stores in-frame clones only, minus some. The repertoire has 300,000 to 450,000 clones, around 12% of them found once; the top ten carry around 0.015%. CDR1 LNHDA and CDR2 SQIVND come from the germline V gene (reference sequence). V was clipped by 0 bases and J by 4 bases, with 9 bases between them. The CDR3 runs to 14 residues. J is TRBJ1-2 and V is TRBV19, with no clear D. The sample consisted of naive CD4+ T cells from blood. The clonotype comes from a man between 18 and 29 years old in good health. The CDR3 nucleotides read TGTGCCAGTAGTATAGACGGGTCCGTCTATGGCTACACCTTC. Translation: CASSIDGSVYGYTF.